This T cell receptor (beta chain) appears in the sequencing data of a study of blood T cell repertoires in COVID-19. Produced via immunoSEQ multiplex PCR; TCRdb's table is partial and in-frame only. The sample has some 130,000 clones, approximately 86% seen once; the top ten hold around 16%. This CDR3 has 16 residues. Trimming pared 3 bases from V and 0 bases from J, leaving 15 bases between. The germline CDR1 and CDR2 sequences are SGHRS and YFSETQ. The receptor comes from a woman aged 45-65 years who had recovered from COVID-19. Material for sequencing was peripheral blood. The chain is built from TRBV5-1 and TRBJ1-2, with a weak D call TRBD1 (5 bases). The CDR3 sequence: CASSYDRVKANYGYTF. CDR3 DNA: TGCGCCAGCAGCTATGACAGAGTAAAAGCTAACTATGGCTACACCTTC.